One sample yielded the 23 T cell receptor beta chains listed below, sequenced in a study of response to subunit inactivated influenza vaccine. MiXCR was run by TCRdb on the RT-PCR reads, yielding one entry per CDR3 protein. In the table there are some 800,000 distinct CDR3 sequences, 20% to 25% of which are singletons. The specimen comprised PBMCs from blood, sampled about 5 days after vaccination. The receptor set was obtained from a man aged 50 or older who received an inactivated influenza vaccine.

The chain combines TRBV6-2 or TRBV6-3 with TRBJ2-1, with D possibly being TRBD1 or TRBD2 (7 bases each). From germline, CDR1 is MNHEY and CDR2 SVGEGT. V lost 5 bases, J lost 10 bases, and 18 bases lay in between. The CDR3 contains 14 residues. The DNA for the CDR3 is TGTGCCAGCAGTCCCTTCCTCAGGGGGGGCGAGCAGTTCTTC. It yields the protein CASSPFLRGGEQFF.

CDR3 nucleotide sequence: TGCAGTGCCCCGGGACAGGCGGGGAACACTGAAGCTTTCTTT. Translating it yields CSAPGQAGNTEAFF. This chain joins TRBV20-1 and TRBJ1-1; 8 bases align to TRBD1. CDR1 and CDR2 (germline): DFQATT, SNEGSKA (reference sequence). CDR3 length: 14 residues. The J segment lost 1 base and the V segment lost 6 bases, leaving 7 bases of the junction unmatched.

CDR3 sequence (DNA): TGCAGCTATGACAGGGGGCGGAACACTGAAGCTTTCTTT. Its protein product is CSYDRGRNTEAFF. The chain is built from TRBV20-1 and TRBJ1-1; TRBD1 matches at 10 bases. The CDR3 runs to 13 residues. CDR1 DFQATT and CDR2 SNEGSKA come from the germline V gene (reference sequence).

The sample holds a few counts of this clonotype. The V call is TRBV7-8, the J call TRBJ2-1, with TRBD2 matching 11 bases. After removal of 5 bases from V and 9 bases from J, the junction contained 9 bases not matched to a gene. The germline V gene encodes CDR1 SGHVS and CDR2 FQNEAQ. This CDR3 is 15 amino acids long. The CDR3 DNA is TGTGCCAGCAGCCCCGGACTAGCGGGCGGGGTTGAGCAGTTCTTC. It codes for CASSPGLAGGVEQFF.

This clonotype was observed a handful of times. The chain joins TRBV4-3 to TRBJ2-2; 11 positions agree with TRBD2. Germline trimming cut 0 bases from V and 5 bases from J; bases unmatched to any gene: 5. Germline V CDR1 and CDR2: LGHNA, YSLEER. This CDR3 spans 17 amino acids. The DNA for the CDR3 is TGCGCCAGCAGCCAAGATGTGTGGACTAGCGGGACCGGGGAGCTGTTTTTT. Amino acids: CASSQDVWTSGTGELFF.

Regarding this clonotype: A read error may be the cause here, since a much bigger clone is one base away. This chain joins TRBV6-2 or TRBV6-3 and TRBJ2-7; D ambiguous. Germline V gene data show CDR1 as MNHEY and CDR2 as SVGEGT. The CDR3 has 11 residues. The CDR3 loop reads CASSSLYEQCF. The CDR3 bases are TGTGCCAGCAGTTCCCTCTACGAGCAGTGCTTC.

This clonotype has more than one count but fewer than ten. The chain couples TRBV15 to TRBJ2-2; 7 positions match TRBD1. The CDR3 runs 15 residues. The germline CDR1 and CDR2 sequences are LNHNV and YYDKDF (reference sequence). Trimming cost V 0 bases and J 6 bases; bases outside gene matches: 4. The CDR3: CATSRDRGHAGELFF. The CDR3 nucleotides read TGTGCCACCAGCAGAGATAGGGGGCACGCCGGGGAGCTGTTTTTT. Complete variable domain (other parts from reference TRBV15 and TRBJ2-2): DAMVIQNPRYQVTQFGKPVTLSCSQTLNHNVMYWYQQKSSQAPKLLFHYYDKDFNNEADTPDNFQSRRPNTSFCFLDIRSPGLGDTAMYLCATSRDRGHAGELFFGEGSRLTVL.

This clonotype showed up just a few times. The gene calls are TRBV29-1 and TRBJ1-4; no clear D. Trimming left V 6 bases short and J 5 bases short, with 13 bases between. CDR1 and CDR2 from the germline V gene are SQVTM and ANQGSEA. This CDR3 spans 13 amino acids. The CDR3 spells CSVQDGMNEKLFF. The CDR3 nucleotides are TGCAGCGTCCAGGACGGAATGAATGAAAAACTGTTTTTT.

J is TRBJ2-3 and V is TRBV15; D is possibly TRBD2 (6 bases). There are 14 residues in the CDR3. The V and J ends lost 8 bases and 3 bases respectively, with 15 bases between them. Germline CDR1 is LNHNV and CDR2 is YYDKDF (reference sequence). Written as DNA, the CDR3 is TGTGCCACCGCCCCGGGGGATTGGACAGATACGCAGTATTTT. Encoded protein: CATAPGDWTDTQYF.

This clonotype has more than one count but fewer than ten. The V and J genes are TRBV7-9 and TRBJ1-2; TRBD1 aligns across 10 bases. The CDR3 contains 13 residues. The germline CDR1 and CDR2 sequences are SEHNR and FQNEAQ (reference sequence). V shed 11 bases, J shed 8 bases, and the junction held 11 bases outside the gene matches. CDR3 loop: CASSGGTGDGYTF. The CDR3 region has the DNA TGTGCCTCTTCAGGGGGGACAGGGGACGGCTACACCTTC.

Only a few counts were recorded for this clonotype. CDR3 residues: CASSVMRQGYGYTF. The CDR3 DNA is TGTGCCAGCAGCGTAATGCGCCAGGGCTATGGCTACACCTTC. V usage is TRBV9 and J usage is TRBJ1-2, with D possibly TRBD1 on 5 matching bases. This CDR3 comprises 14 residues. With 1 base removed from V and 4 bases from J, the gap between germline ends came to 11 bases. Germline V lookup: CDR1 SGDLS, CDR2 YYNGEE.

V is TRBV20-1 and J is TRBJ1-1; D unresolved. The CDR3 spans 12 residues. Between the trimmed V and J ends, which lost 6 bases and 0 bases, there was a span of 8 bases. Germline-derived CDR1 and CDR2 are DFQATT and SNEGSKA (reference sequence). CDR3 loop: CSAQALNTEAFF. The CDR3, as DNA: TGCAGTGCCCAGGCCCTGAACACTGAAGCTTTCTTT.

The J gene is TRBJ2-1, the V gene TRBV9, with D perhaps TRBD2 (5 bases). CDR3 length: 14 residues. The V gene lost 4 bases and the J gene lost 4 bases, with 12 bases spanning the gap. Germline assignment: CDR1 SGDLS and CDR2 YYNGEE. CDR3 sequence reads: CASSTGSGYNEQFF. For the CDR3, the DNA is TGTGCCAGCAGCACCGGAAGCGGATACAATGAGCAGTTCTTC.

The chain is built from TRBV20-1 and TRBJ2-1; the D gene is possibly TRBD1 (6 bases). Germline CDR1 DFQATT, CDR2 SNEGSKA (reference sequence). V gave up 1 base and J gave up 2 bases, with 12 bases separating them. This CDR3 is 15 amino acids long. CDR3 sequence: CSARVPGTPYNEQFF. In nucleotides, the CDR3 is TGCAGTGCTAGAGTGCCCGGGACACCCTACAATGAGCAGTTCTTC.

The chain couples TRBV27 to TRBJ1-2; possible D gene TRBD1, 5 bases. With 2 bases removed from V and 0 bases from J, the gap between germline ends came to 10 bases. This CDR3 has 15 amino acids. Germline CDR1 and CDR2: MNHEY and SMNVEV (reference sequence). The chain's CDR3 is CASSLQGRANYGYTF. The CDR3 DNA follows: TGTGCCAGCAGTTTACAGGGTCGGGCTAACTATGGCTACACCTTC.

The rearrangement joins TRBV14 to TRBJ2-7; D unclear. Germline assignment: CDR1 SGHDN and CDR2 FVKESK. V gave up 3 bases and J gave up 7 bases, with 25 bases separating them. CDR3 size: 17 residues. The CDR3 sequence: CASSHPKVTGRGWEQYF. The CDR3 bases are TGTGCCAGCAGCCACCCCAAGGTGACCGGACGTGGGTGGGAGCAGTACTTC.

The table lists this clonotype with a few counts. The chain links TRBV5-1 to TRBJ2-3; D is perhaps TRBD2 (7 bases). The length of the CDR3 is 16 residues. CDR1 SGHRS and CDR2 YFSETQ come from the germline V gene. V lost 3 bases, J lost 1 base, and 15 bases lay in between. The CDR3 here is CASSSVGGARTDTQYF. The CDR3 bases are TGCGCCAGCAGCTCCGTTGGGGGGGCGCGCACAGATACGCAGTATTTT. Full variable domain (remainder filled in from reference TRBV5-1 and TRBJ2-3): KAGVTQTPRYLIKTRGQQVTLSCSPISGHRSVSWYQQTPGQGLQFLFEYFSETQRNKGNFPGRFSGRQFSNSRSEMNVSTLELGDSALYLCASSSVGGARTDTQYFGPGTRLTVL.

The rearrangement links TRBV7-8 to TRBJ2-7, with TRBD2 matching 9 bases. The germline V gene encodes CDR1 SGHVS and CDR2 FQNEAQ. The CDR3 has 19 residues. V dropped 2 bases and J dropped 5; count of bases not matched to a gene: 19. CDR3 region: CASSLRSTSGFSHLDEQYF. DNA for the CDR3: TGTGCCAGCAGCTTAAGGTCGACTAGCGGTTTCTCCCATTTGGACGAGCAGTACTTC.

This chain uses TRBV6-1 with TRBJ2-7, with a weak D call TRBD2 (6 bases). Germline CDR1 MNHNS, CDR2 SASEGT. V lost 6 bases, J lost 2 bases, and 23 bases lay in between. The CDR3 length is 17 residues. The CDR3 nucleotides are TGTGCCAGCAGCACTGGGGGGTGGGGACCCCTCCCCTACGAGCAGTACTTC. It codes for CASSTGGWGPLPYEQYF.

This clonotype came up a few times. V usage is TRBV20-1 and J usage is TRBJ2-7; D remains ambiguous. The V end lost 4 bases, the J end lost 3 bases, and 13 bases lay between the germline ends. Looked up from germline, CDR1 is DFQATT and CDR2 is SNEGSKA (reference sequence). The CDR3 is 13 amino acids. In DNA, the CDR3 is TGCAGTGCTATACGGCCCGGGTACTACGAGCAGTACTTC. Translation gives CSAIRPGYYEQYF.

The chain has TRBV7-2 and TRBJ2-3; weak D call: TRBD2 (7 bases). V dropped 9 bases and J dropped 4 bases, with 20 bases sitting between them. Germline assignment: CDR1 SGHTA and CDR2 FQGNSA. This CDR3 contains 15 residues. The CDR3 DNA sequence: TGTGCCAGTACAACACGGGGGGCAGGGGCAGATACGCAGTATTTT. Its translation: CASTTRGAGADTQYF.

The chain combines TRBV7-2 with TRBJ2-7, with D maybe TRBD2 (5 bases). This CDR3 has 15 residues. The V end was cut by 5 bases, the J end by 3 bases, with 17 bases between. Germline-derived CDR1 and CDR2 are SGHTA and FQGNSA. In DNA form, the CDR3 reads TGTGCCAGCAGCCTTCAGAGGGAGAGGCTCTACGAGCAGTACTTC. It codes for CASSLQRERLYEQYF.

The CDR3 nucleotides read TGTGCCATCAGTGAAGGCGGGTCGGCCGGGGAGCTGTTTTTT. Its protein is CAISEGGSAGELFF. The chain links TRBV10-3 to TRBJ2-2; possibly TRBD2 for D (5 bases). V lost 3 bases and J lost 6, with 11 bases in between. Germline CDR1 and CDR2: ENHRY and SYGVKD. The CDR3 is 14 residues long.